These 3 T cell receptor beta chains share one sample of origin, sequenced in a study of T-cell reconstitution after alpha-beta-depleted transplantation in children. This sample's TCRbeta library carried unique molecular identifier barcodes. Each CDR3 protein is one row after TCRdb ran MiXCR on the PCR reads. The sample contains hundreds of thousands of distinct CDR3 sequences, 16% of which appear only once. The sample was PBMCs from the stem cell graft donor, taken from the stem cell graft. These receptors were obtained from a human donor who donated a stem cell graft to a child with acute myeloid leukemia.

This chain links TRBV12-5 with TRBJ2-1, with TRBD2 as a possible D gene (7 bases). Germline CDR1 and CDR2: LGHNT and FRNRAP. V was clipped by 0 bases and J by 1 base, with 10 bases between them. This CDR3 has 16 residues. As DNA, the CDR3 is TGTGCTAGTGGTTTGGTAGAGGGGGGGTCCTACAATGAGCAGTTCTTC. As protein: CASGLVEGGSYNEQFF. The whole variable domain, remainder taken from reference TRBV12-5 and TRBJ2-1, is DARVTQTPRHKVTEMGQEVTMRCQPILGHNTVFWYRQTMMQGLELLAYFRNRAPLDDSGMPKDRFSAEMPDATLATLKIQPSEPRDSAVYFCASGLVEGGSYNEQFFGPGTRLTVL.

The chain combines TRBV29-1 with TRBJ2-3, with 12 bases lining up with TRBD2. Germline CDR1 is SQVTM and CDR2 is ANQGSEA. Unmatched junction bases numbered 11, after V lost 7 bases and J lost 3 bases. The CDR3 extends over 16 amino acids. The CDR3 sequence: CSARPASGGVTDTQYF. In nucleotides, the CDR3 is TGCAGCGCCCGACCCGCTAGCGGGGGGGTAACAGATACGCAGTATTTT.

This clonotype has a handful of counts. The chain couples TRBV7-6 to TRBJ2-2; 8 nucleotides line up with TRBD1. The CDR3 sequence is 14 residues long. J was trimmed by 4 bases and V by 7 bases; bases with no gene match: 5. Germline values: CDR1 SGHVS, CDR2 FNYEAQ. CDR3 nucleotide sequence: TGTGCCAGCACAGTGGACAGGGCCACCGGGGAGCTGTTTTTT. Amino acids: CASTVDRATGELFF.